This entry lists 14 T cell receptor beta chains sequenced from one sample in a study of T cells in localized non-small cell lung cancer (dated by TCRdb to 2018 to 2020). To prepare the library, the immunoSEQ multiplex PCR assay was applied. In its TCRdb copy, this immuneACCESS table keeps in-frame sequences only and misses some clones. Where compared with another copy, unresolved V genes explain less than half of these, and the others have no known cause. The sample table shows about 41,000 clones, and approximately 91% are seen once. The top ten constitute roughly 2.6% of the sample. The input for sequencing was peripheral blood, taken before any cancer treatment. The receptors were sampled from a female donor over 55 with stage I squamous cell lung carcinoma.

This clone was found once. The chain is built from TRBV30 and TRBJ1-1; D not certain. Germline CDR1 reads GTSNPN; CDR2 reads SVGIG (reference sequence). The ends were cut back, 5 bases at V and 2 bases at J, with 12 bases in the middle. The CDR3 extends over 13 amino acids. The CDR3 coding sequence is TGTGCCTGGGGCCCCTTCACAAACACTGAAGCTTTCTTT. Encoded protein: CAWGPFTNTEAFF.

In nucleotides, the CDR3 is TGTGCCAGCAGCACCGGGAGCAGCTCCTACAATGAGCAGTTCTTC. It encodes CASSTGSSSYNEQFF. The chain joins TRBV11-2 to TRBJ2-1; D perhaps matches TRBD2 (6 bases). The CDR3 totals 15 residues. Germline CDR1 SGHAT, CDR2 FQNNGV. The V end was cut by 5 bases, the J end by 0 bases, with 11 bases between.

This chain links TRBV7-9 with TRBJ2-7, with TRBD2 identical over 11 bases. The CDR3 runs 16 residues. Germline V gene data show CDR1 as SEHNR and CDR2 as FQNEAQ (reference sequence). V lost 3 bases to trimming and J lost 4 bases; unmatched junction nucleotides: 8. The CDR3 region has the DNA TGTGCCAGCAGCTTCCTTTCTAGCGGGAGGAGGTACGAGCAGTACTTC. Its translation: CASSFLSSGRRYEQYF.

This rearrangement joins TRBV27 to TRBJ1-3; no clear D. Germline lookup yields CDR1 MNHEY and CDR2 SMNVEV (reference sequence). Trimming shortened V by 5 bases and J by 1 base, and 6 bases separated the two germline ends. The CDR3 consists of 13 residues. This CDR3 is CASSQNSGNTIYF. The CDR3 nucleotides read TGTGCCAGCAGTCAAAATTCTGGAAACACCATATATTTT.

The gene calls are TRBV6-5 and TRBJ2-5, with TRBD2 matching over 11 bases. This CDR3 has 15 residues. Looked up from germline, CDR1 is MNHEY and CDR2 is SVGAGI. Trimming cost V 6 bases and J 5 bases; bases outside gene matches: 8. CDR3 in amino acids: CASSLAGGLGETQYF. For the CDR3, the DNA is TGTGCCAGCAGCCTAGCGGGAGGTCTCGGGGAGACCCAGTACTTC.

The CDR3 reads CSVEGTQYEQYF. The CDR3 DNA reads as TGCAGCGTTGAAGGGACTCAGTACGAGCAGTACTTC. The chain carries TRBV29-1 and TRBJ2-7; D possibly corresponds to TRBD2 (5 bases). Germline V gene lookup returns CDR1 SQVTM and CDR2 ANQGSEA. This CDR3 is built from 12 residues. V was clipped by 1 base and J by 4 bases, with 8 bases between them.

The chain uses TRBV14 and TRBJ2-7; 7 bases fit TRBD2. CDR1 is SGHDN, CDR2 FVKESK, per germline. J was trimmed by 3 bases and V by 4 bases; bases with no gene match: 6. This CDR3 spans 14 amino acids. The CDR3 nucleotides read TGTGCCAGCAGCCGCTATGGCGGGAGCTACGAGCAGTACTTC. As protein: CASSRYGGSYEQYF.

The chain carries TRBV29-1 and TRBJ1-4; no clear D. CDR1 SQVTM and CDR2 ANQGSEA come from the germline V gene. The CDR3 spans 14 residues. V lost 0 bases to trimming and J lost 5 bases, with 10 bases between them. In nucleotides, the CDR3 is TGCAGCGTTGAAGAGGCGACCCGAAATGAAAAACTGTTTTTT. Protein product: CSVEEATRNEKLFF.

The V call is TRBV19, the J call TRBJ2-2, with 12 positions matching TRBD2. Losses at the gene ends were 6 bases for V and 4 bases for J; bases not matched to a gene: 6. Germline CDR1 reads LNHDA; CDR2 reads SQIVND (reference sequence). CDR3 length equals 16 residues. This chain's CDR3 is CASSRTSGMGTGELFF. The CDR3 DNA reads as TGTGCCAGTAGCCGGACTAGCGGGATGGGCACCGGGGAGCTGTTTTTT.

This chain uses TRBV28 with TRBJ2-7; perhaps TRBD1 as D (6 bases). Germline V gives CDR1 MDHEN, CDR2 SYDVKM. The CDR3 loop spans 14 amino acids. V was cut by 0 bases and J by 2 bases, with 8 bases left in between. The DNA of the CDR3 is TGTGCCAGCAGTTTATGGGACAGTGCCTACGAGCAGTACTTC. It encodes CASSLWDSAYEQYF.

The chain couples TRBV4-3 to TRBJ2-5; no firm D call. Trimming removed 1 base at V and 3 bases at J, with 6 bases between. This CDR3 is 13 amino acids long. CDR1 and CDR2 from the germline V gene are LGHNA and YSLEER. The CDR3: CASSQVYKETQYF. Written as DNA, the CDR3 is TGCGCCAGCAGCCAAGTCTACAAAGAGACCCAGTACTTC.

This chain joins TRBV6-6 and TRBJ1-1, with D possibly matching TRBD1 (6 bases). Trimming removed 5 bases at V and 1 base at J, with 14 bases between. CDR1 is MNHNY, CDR2 SVGAGI, per germline (reference sequence). The CDR3 contains 15 residues. CDR3: CASSKQGWSNTEAFF. The CDR3 bases are TGTGCCAGCAGTAAACAGGGCTGGTCGAACACTGAAGCTTTCTTT.

V usage is TRBV6-6 and J usage is TRBJ2-7; 10 bases agree with TRBD1. Germline loops: CDR1 MNHNY, CDR2 SVGAGI (reference sequence). The CDR3 loop spans 15 amino acids. J lost 3 bases, V lost 5 bases, and 7 bases had no gene match. CDR3 coding DNA: TGTGCCAGCAGTCCTAGCCGGGACAGGGGCTACGAGCAGTACTTC. Translated, it gives CASSPSRDRGYEQYF.

The rearrangement joins TRBV2 to TRBJ2-2, with 10 bases identical to TRBD2. Germline CDR1 SNHLY, CDR2 FYNNEI. The CDR3 is made up of 15 amino acids. V trimming: 7 bases; J trimming: 5 bases; junction bases outside the gene matches: 7. DNA for the CDR3: TGTGCCAGCACCAAAGCGGGAGGGCCGACCGGGGAGCTGTTTTTT. It yields the protein CASTKAGGPTGELFF.